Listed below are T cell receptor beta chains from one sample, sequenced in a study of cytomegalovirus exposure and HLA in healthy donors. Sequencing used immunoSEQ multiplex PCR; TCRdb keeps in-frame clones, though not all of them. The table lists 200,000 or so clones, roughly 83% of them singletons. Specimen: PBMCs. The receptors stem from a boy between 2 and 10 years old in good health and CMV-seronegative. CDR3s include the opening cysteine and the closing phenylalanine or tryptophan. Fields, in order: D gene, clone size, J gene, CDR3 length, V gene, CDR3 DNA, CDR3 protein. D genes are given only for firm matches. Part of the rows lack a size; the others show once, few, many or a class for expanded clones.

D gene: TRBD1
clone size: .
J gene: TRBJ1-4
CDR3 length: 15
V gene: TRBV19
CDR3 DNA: TGTGCCAGTAGCCCTCGGACAGGGAGAAGCGAAAAACTGTTTTTT
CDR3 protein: CASSPRTGRSEKLFF

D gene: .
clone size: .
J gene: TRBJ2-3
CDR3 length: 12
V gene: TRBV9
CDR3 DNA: TGTGCCAGCAGCTCTAGCACAGATACGCAGTATTTT
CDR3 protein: CASSSSTDTQYF

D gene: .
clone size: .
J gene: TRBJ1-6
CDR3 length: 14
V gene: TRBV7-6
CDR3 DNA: TGTGCCAGCAGCTTAGGTAGTACGGTATCACCCCTCCACTTT
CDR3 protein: CASSLGSTVSPLHF

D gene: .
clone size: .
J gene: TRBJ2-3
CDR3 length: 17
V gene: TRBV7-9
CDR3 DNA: TGTGCCAGCAGCTTGGTGCCCTGGCGGACTAGCACAGATACGCAGTATTTT
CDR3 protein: CASSLVPWRTSTDTQYF

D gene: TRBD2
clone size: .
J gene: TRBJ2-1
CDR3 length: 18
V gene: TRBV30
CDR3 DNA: TGTGCCTGGAGTGTAGGCCGCACTAGCGGGATCTCCTACAATGAGCAGTTCTTC
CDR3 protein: CAWSVGRTSGISYNEQFF

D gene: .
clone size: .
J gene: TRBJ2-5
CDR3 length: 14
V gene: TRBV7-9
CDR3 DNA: TGTGCCAGCAGCTTAGCGGCGCCCACAGGGACCCAGTACTTC
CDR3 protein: CASSLAAPTGTQYF

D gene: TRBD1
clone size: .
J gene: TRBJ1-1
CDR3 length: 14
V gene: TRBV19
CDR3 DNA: TGTGCCAGTAGGACAGGGGTGAGAGTCACTGAAGCTTTCTTT
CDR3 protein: CASRTGVRVTEAFF

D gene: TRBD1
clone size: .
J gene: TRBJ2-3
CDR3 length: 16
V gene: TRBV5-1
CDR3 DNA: TGCGCCAGCAGCTGGCGACAGGGGGCTAGGGCAGATACGCAGTATTTT
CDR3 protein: CASSWRQGARADTQYF

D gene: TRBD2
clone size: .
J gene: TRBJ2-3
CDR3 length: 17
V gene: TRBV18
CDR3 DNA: TGTGCCAGCCAGACAGGGACTAGCGGGAGGACCTCAGATACGCAGTATTTT
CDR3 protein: CASQTGTSGRTSDTQYF

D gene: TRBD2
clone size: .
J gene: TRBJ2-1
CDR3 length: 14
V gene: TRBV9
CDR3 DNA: TGTGCCAGCAGCTTCTTACTAGCGGACAATGAGCAGTTCTTC
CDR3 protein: CASSFLLADNEQFF

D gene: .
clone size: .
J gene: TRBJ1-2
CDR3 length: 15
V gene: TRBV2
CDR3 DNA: TGTGCCAGCCCCCCCGGGTGGGCAGGGGATGGTGGCTACACCTTC
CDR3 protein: CASPPGWAGDGGYTF

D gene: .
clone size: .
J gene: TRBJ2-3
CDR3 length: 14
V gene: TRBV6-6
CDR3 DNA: TGTGCCAGCCTCTTATTCGGGGTCACAGATACGCAGTATTTT
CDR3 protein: CASLLFGVTDTQYF

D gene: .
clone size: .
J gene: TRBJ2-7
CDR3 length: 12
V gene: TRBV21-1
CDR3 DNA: TGTGCCAGCAGCCACAGGGTCCACGAGCAGTACTTC
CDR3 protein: CASSHRVHEQYF

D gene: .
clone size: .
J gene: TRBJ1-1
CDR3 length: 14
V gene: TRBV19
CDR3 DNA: TGTGCCAGTAGTATAGACGGGGAGATGTGTGAAGCTTTCTTT
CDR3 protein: CASSIDGEMCEAFF

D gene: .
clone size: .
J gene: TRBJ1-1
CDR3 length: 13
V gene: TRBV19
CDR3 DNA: .
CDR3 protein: CASSIFGQDEAFF

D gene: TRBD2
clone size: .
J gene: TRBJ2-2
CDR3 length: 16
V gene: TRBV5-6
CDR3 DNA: TGTGCCAGCAGCTTACTAGCGGTACTTCCCACCGGGGAGCTGTTTTTT
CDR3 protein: CASSLLAVLPTGELFF

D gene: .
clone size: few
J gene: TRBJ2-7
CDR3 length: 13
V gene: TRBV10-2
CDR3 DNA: TGCGCCAGCAGTGAAGCGGAAGCCTACGAGCAGTACTTC
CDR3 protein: CASSEAEAYEQYF

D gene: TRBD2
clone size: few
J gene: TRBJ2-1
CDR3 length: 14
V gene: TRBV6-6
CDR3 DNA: TGTGCCAGCAGGCGCAATAGCGGGGACAATGAGCAGTTCTTC
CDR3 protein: CASRRNSGDNEQFF

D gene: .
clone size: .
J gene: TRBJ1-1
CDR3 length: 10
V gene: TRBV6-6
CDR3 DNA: TGTGCCAGCAGTTCCAGTGAAGCTTTCTTT
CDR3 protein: CASSSSEAFF

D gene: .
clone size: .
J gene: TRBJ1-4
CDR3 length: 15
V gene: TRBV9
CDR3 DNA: TGTGCCAGCAGCGTAGCTGCAGGATATAATGAAAAACTGTTTTTT
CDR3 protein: CASSVAAGYNEKLFF

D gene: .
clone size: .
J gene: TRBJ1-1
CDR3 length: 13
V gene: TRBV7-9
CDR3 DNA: TGTGCCAGCAGCTTAGACAGCTACACTGAAGCTTTCTTT
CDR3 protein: CASSLDSYTEAFF

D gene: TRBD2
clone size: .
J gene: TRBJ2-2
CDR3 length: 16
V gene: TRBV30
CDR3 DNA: TGTGCCTGGAGTGTACTTGGAGCGGGAGAGACCGGGGAGCTGTTTTTT
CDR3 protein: CAWSVLGAGETGELFF

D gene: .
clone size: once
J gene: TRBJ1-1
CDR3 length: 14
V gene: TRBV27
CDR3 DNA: TGTGCCAGCAGTTTAAGACTGGCAAACACTGAAGCTTTCTTT
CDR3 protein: CASSLRLANTEAFF

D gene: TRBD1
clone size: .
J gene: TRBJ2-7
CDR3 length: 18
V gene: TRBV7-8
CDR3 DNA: TGTGCCAGCAGTGCCTCGGGGACAGGTCTTATTAGCTCCTACGAGCAGTACTTC
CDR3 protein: CASSASGTGLISSYEQYF

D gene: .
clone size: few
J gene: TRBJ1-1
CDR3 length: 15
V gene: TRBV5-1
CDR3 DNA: TGCGCCAGCAGCTTGGCCGGCAGGGGTAACACTGAAGCTTTCTTT
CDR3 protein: CASSLAGRGNTEAFF

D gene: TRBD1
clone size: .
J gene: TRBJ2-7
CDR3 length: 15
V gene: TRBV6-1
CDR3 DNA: TGTGCCAGCAGCGACTCCCGGGACAGACCCTACGAGCAGTACTTC
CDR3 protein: CASSDSRDRPYEQYF

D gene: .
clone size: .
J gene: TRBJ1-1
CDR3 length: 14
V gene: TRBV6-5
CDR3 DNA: TGTGCCAGCTATAGGACAGACGTGAACACTGAAGCTTTCTTT
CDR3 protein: CASYRTDVNTEAFF

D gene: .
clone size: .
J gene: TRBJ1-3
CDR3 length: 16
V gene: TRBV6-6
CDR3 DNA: TGTGCCAGCAGTTACTCGACTCCGGGGACTGGAAACACCATATATTTT
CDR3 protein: CASSYSTPGTGNTIYF

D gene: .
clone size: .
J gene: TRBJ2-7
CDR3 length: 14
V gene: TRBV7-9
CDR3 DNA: TGTGCCAGCAGCTTAGGCCTAGAATTGAACGAGCAGTACTTC
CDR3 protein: CASSLGLELNEQYF

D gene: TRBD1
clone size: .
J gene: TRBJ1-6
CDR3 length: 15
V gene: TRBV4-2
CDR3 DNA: TGTGCCAGCAGCCAAGGACAGGGTGGTAGTTCACCCCTCCACTTT
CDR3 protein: CASSQGQGGSSPLHF

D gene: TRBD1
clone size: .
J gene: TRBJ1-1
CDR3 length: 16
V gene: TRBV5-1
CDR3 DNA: TGCGCCAGCAGCGTGACAGGGGGCGCGTCGGACACTGAAGCTTTCTTT
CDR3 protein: CASSVTGGASDTEAFF

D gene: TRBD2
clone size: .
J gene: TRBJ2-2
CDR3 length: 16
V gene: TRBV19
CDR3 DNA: TGTGCCAGTGCCCTGACTAGCGGGGTGAACACCGGGGAGCTGTTTTTT
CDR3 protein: CASALTSGVNTGELFF

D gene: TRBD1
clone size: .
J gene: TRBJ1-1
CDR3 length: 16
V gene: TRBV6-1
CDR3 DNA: TGTGCCAGCAGTGCCCGACAGGGGGTGGCGAACACTGAAGCTTTCTTT
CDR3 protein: CASSARQGVANTEAFF

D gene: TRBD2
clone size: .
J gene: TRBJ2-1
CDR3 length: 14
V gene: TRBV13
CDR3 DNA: TGTGCCAGCAGCTTCCGGACTAGGAGCAATGAGCAGTTCTTC
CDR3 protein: CASSFRTRSNEQFF

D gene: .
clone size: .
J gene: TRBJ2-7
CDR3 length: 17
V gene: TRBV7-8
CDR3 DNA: TGTGCCAGCAGCTTAGAGGGGGGAGGGCTGGAGGCCTACGAGCAGTACTTC
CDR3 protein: CASSLEGGGLEAYEQYF

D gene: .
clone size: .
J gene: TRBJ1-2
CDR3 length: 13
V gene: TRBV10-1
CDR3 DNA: TGCGCCAGCAGCGAACAGGGTTCGTACGGCTACACCTTC
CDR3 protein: CASSEQGSYGYTF

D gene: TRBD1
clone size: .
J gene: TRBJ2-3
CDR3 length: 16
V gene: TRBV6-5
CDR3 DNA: TGTGCCAGCAGTTACGTCGACAGGGGGGGCACAGATACGCAGTATTTT
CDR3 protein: CASSYVDRGGTDTQYF

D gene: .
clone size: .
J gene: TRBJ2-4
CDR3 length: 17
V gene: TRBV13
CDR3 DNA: TGTGCCAGCAGCTTAGCCCCCAGGGGCGATACCAAAAACATTCAGTACTTC
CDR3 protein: CASSLAPRGDTKNIQYF

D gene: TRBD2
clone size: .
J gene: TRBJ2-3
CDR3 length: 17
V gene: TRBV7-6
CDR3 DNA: TGTGCCAGCAGCTTAGTCGGACTAGCGGCAAGCACAGATACGCAGTATTTT
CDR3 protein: CASSLVGLAASTDTQYF

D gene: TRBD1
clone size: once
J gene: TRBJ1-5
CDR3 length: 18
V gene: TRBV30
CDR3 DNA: TGTGCCTCGACTCCCGGGACAGGGGGTGTCTATAGCAATCAGCCCCAGCATTTT
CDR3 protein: CASTPGTGGVYSNQPQHF

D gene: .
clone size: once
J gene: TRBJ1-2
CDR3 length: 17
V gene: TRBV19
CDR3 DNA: TGTGCCAGTAGTATAGAGCCAGGTACACTCACTGGCTATGGCTACACCTTC
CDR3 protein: CASSIEPGTLTGYGYTF

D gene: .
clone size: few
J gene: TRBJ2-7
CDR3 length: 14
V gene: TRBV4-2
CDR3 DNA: TGTGCCAGCAGCCCAACTAGATCATCCTACGAGCAGTACTTC
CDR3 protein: CASSPTRSSYEQYF

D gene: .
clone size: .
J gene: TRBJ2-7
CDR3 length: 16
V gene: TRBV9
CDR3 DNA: TGTGCCAGCAGCGTAGCTGGTGACGGGAGCTCCTACGAGCAGTACTTC
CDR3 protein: CASSVAGDGSSYEQYF

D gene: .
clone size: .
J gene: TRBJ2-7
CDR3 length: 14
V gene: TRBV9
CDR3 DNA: TGTGCCAGCAGCCCACGGAGCCCAACCTACGAGCAGTACTTC
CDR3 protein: CASSPRSPTYEQYF

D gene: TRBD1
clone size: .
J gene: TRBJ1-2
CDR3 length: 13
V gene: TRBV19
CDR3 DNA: TGTGCCAGTAGCGACAGGGCGTTTTATGGCTACACCTTC
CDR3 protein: CASSDRAFYGYTF

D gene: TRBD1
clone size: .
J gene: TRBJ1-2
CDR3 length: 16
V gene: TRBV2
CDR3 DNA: TGTGCCAGCAGTGATAGAGGGACAGAGGCTAACTATGGCTACACCTTC
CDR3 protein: CASSDRGTEANYGYTF

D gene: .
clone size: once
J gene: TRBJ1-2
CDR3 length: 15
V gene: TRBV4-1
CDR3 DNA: TGCGCCAGCAGCCCACTAGCAGGGTTCAACTATGGCTACACCTTC
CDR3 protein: CASSPLAGFNYGYTF

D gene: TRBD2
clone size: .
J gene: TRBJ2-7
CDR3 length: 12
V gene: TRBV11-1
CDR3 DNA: TGTGCCGGCCTAGCGGGAGCTTGGGAGCAGTACTTC
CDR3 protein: CAGLAGAWEQYF

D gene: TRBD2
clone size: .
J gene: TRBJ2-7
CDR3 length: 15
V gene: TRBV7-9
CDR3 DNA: TGTGCCAGCAGCTCCCCTAGCGGGAGGGCCTACGAGCAGTACTTC
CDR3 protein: CASSSPSGRAYEQYF

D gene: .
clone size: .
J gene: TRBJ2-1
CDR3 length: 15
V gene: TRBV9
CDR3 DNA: TGTGCCAGCAGCGACCCCCGGCGGGTTAACAATGAGCAGTTCTTC
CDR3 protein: CASSDPRRVNNEQFF

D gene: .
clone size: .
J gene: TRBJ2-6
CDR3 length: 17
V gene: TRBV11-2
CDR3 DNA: TGTGCCAGCAGCAGAGCTCAGATCAGCGCTGGGGCCAACGTCCTGACTTTC
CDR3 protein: CASSRAQISAGANVLTF

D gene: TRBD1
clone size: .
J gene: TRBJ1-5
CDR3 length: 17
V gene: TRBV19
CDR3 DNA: TGTGCCAGTAGTCTCCAGGGGGCCAAAATTAGCAATCAGCCCCAGCATTTT
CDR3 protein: CASSLQGAKISNQPQHF

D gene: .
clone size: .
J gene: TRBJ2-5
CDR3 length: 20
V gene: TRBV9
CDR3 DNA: TGTGCCAGCAGCGGTGACCGTCATGGGGAGCTGGGGGGTCTTGGAGAGACCCAGTACTTC
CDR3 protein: CASSGDRHGELGGLGETQYF

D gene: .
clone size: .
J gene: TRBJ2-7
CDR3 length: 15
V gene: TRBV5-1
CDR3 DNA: TGCGCCAGCAGCTTGGCACAGGGTAAAGACTACGAGCAGTACTTC
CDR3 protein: CASSLAQGKDYEQYF

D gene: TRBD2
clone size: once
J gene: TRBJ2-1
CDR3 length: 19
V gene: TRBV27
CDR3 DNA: TGTGCCAGCAGTTTAAGAGGACTAGCGGAAGTCGGGGCTTACAATGAGCAGTTCTTC
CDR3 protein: CASSLRGLAEVGAYNEQFF

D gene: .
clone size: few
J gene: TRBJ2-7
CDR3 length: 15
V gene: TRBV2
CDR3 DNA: TGTGCCACCGAATCGGGCTCGCGGGACTCCTACGAGCAGTACTTC
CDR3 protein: CATESGSRDSYEQYF